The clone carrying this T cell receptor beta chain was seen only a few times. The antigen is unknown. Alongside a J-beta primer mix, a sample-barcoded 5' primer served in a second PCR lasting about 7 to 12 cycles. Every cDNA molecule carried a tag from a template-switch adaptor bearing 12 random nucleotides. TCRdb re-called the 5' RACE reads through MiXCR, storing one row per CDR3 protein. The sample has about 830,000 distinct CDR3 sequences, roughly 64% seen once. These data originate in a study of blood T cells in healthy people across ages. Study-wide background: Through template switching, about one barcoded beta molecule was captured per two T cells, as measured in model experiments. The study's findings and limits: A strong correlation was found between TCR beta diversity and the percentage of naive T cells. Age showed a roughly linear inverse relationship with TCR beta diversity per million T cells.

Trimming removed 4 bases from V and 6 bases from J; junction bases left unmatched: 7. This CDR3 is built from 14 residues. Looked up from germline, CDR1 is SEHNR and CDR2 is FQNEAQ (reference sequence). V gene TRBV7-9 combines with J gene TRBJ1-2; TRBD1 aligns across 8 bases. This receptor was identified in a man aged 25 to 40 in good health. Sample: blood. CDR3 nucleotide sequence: TGTGCCAGCAGCTCCCCGACAGGGGTAGATGGCTACACCTTC. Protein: CASSSPTGVDGYTF.